The 14 T cell receptor beta chains given below trace back to one sample, sequenced in a study of blood T cell repertoires in COVID-19. Generated by immunoSEQ multiplex PCR, the TCRdb table keeps only in-frame clones and is missing some. The table has 200,000 or so clones, approximately 82% seen once. Sequenced sample: peripheral blood. These receptors all stem from a human donor with acute or convalescent COVID-19. The donor label of this sample is uncertain.

Regarding this clone: Different DNA sequences within this sample yield the same CDR3. The gene calls are TRBV12-3 or TRBV12-4 and TRBJ1-5; possible D gene TRBD1, 6 bases. The CDR3 contains 13 residues. Trimming shortened V by 5 bases and J by 5 bases, and 10 bases separated the two germline ends. DNA for the CDR3: TGTGCCAGCAGTCTACAGGGAGATCAGCCCCAGCATTTT. Translating gives CASSLQGDQPQHF.

V and J are TRBV6-2 or TRBV6-3 and TRBJ2-7; 7 positions agree with TRBD2. In germline, CDR1 is MNHEY, CDR2 SVGEGT. The CDR3 length is 16 residues. Germline trimming cut 0 bases from V and 0 bases from J; bases unmatched to any gene: 5. CDR3 residues: CASSYSGGGSSYEQYF. Written as DNA, the CDR3 is TGTGCCAGCAGTTACTCGGGCGGGGGAAGCTCCTACGAGCAGTACTTC.

This rearrangement joins TRBV5-1 to TRBJ1-2, with D possibly being TRBD1 (5 bases). From germline, CDR1 is SGHRS and CDR2 YFSETQ. CDR3 size: 16 residues. V was trimmed by 4 bases and J by 8 bases, leaving 24 bases between them. The CDR3 DNA reads TGCGCCAGCAGCCCCTCCGGGGGAACGGAAGGGAGGGGCTACACCTTC. Translation gives CASSPSGGTEGRGYTF.

The rearrangement joins TRBV7-9 to TRBJ2-7, with D maybe TRBD2 (5 bases). Trimming removed 5 bases at V and 2 bases at J, with 19 bases between. There are 16 residues in the CDR3. CDR1 is SEHNR and CDR2 is FQNEAQ in the germline V gene (reference sequence). The CDR3 loop reads CASSPDRETTAYEQYF. CDR3 sequence (DNA): TGTGCCAGCAGCCCAGATCGGGAAACAACAGCCTACGAGCAGTACTTC.

The rearrangement joins TRBV11-2 to TRBJ2-1; possibly TRBD1 for D (6 bases). In germline, CDR1 is SGHAT, CDR2 FQNNGV. V lost 4 bases and J 4 bases, leaving 11 bases between the germline ends. This CDR3 contains 14 residues. This chain's CDR3 is CASSSGGGYNEQFF. CDR3 in DNA: TGTGCCAGCAGCTCTGGGGGCGGGTACAATGAGCAGTTCTTC.

This chain connects TRBV11-2 to TRBJ2-1; TRBD2 is a possible D gene (6 bases). V lost 2 bases, J lost 4 bases, and 18 bases lay in between. CDR1 is SGHAT and CDR2 is FQNNGV in the germline V gene. The CDR3 consists of 17 residues. CDR3 DNA: TGTGCCAGCAGCTTAAGGGTTGGGGGGAGACCTTACAATGAGCAGTTCTTC. It is translated as CASSLRVGGRPYNEQFF.

The J gene is TRBJ2-6, the V gene TRBV3-1 (or the pseudogene TRBV3-2), with 7 bases that match TRBD1. The V and J ends lost 5 bases and 0 bases, in that order; junction bases with no gene match: 7. This CDR3 region has 17 residues. Germline V lookup: CDR1 LGHDT, CDR2 YNNKEL (reference sequence). The CDR3 DNA reads TGTGCCAGCAGCTACGGACAGGCTAGCTCTGGGGCCAACGTCCTGACTTTC. Protein sequence: CASSYGQASSGANVLTF.

This chain uses TRBV11-3 with TRBJ1-2; perhaps TRBD1 as D (5 bases). In germline, CDR1 is SGHNT, CDR2 YENEEA. Trimming cost V 0 bases and J 4 bases, with 24 bases left between them. The CDR3 covers 19 residues. The DNA of the CDR3 is TGTGCCAGCAGCTTAGACCCACATAAACACCAGGGAAGGGTCTATGGCTACACCTTC. As protein: CASSLDPHKHQGRVYGYTF.

The V and J genes are TRBV11-2 and TRBJ2-1, with D possibly matching TRBD2 (5 bases). V was clipped by 6 bases and J by 6 bases, with 15 bases between them. The CDR3 is made up of 14 amino acids. The germline CDR1 and CDR2 sequences are SGHAT and FQNNGV. The CDR3 protein is CASRRLAAGNEQFF. The CDR3 coding sequence is TGTGCCAGCAGGAGGTTGGCGGCGGGCAATGAGCAGTTCTTC. Combining the CDR3 with reference TRBV11-2 and TRBJ2-1 gives the whole variable domain EAGVAQSPRYKIIEKRQSVAFWCNPISGHATLYWYQQILGQGPKLLIQFQNNGVVDDSQLPKDRFSAERLKGVDSTLKIQPAKLEDSAVYLCASRRLAAGNEQFFGPGTRLTVL.

Of note for this clone: This specimen includes other DNA sequences encoding the same CDR3. The chain links TRBV19 to TRBJ2-3, with 10 nucleotides matching TRBD1. Germline lookup yields CDR1 LNHDA and CDR2 SQIVND (reference sequence). The V gene end was trimmed by 5 bases and the J gene end by 2 bases; junction bases not matched to a gene: 4. The CDR3 runs to 15 residues. CDR3 sequence (DNA): TGTGCCAGTAGTCGGGACAGGGGTTCCACAGATACGCAGTATTTT. Protein: CASSRDRGSTDTQYF.

This clone was counted only a few times. This sequence joins TRBV12-3 or TRBV12-4 and TRBJ2-1; 10 nucleotides match TRBD2. The CDR3 has 13 residues. The V segment lost 3 bases and the J segment 9 bases; nucleotides outside the gene matches: 2. As DNA, the CDR3 is TGTGCCAGCAGTTTCAGCGGGAGGGGTGAGCAGTTCTTC. Translating gives CASSFSGRGEQFF.

This chain uses TRBV28 with TRBJ1-5, with a possible D match to TRBD1 (6 bases). There are 16 residues in the CDR3. V lost 4 bases, J lost 5 bases, and 18 bases lay in between. Germline assignment: CDR1 MDHEN and CDR2 SYDVKM. CDR3 region: CASSSPQQGSDQPQHF. DNA of the CDR3: TGTGCCAGCAGTTCGCCCCAACAGGGATCGGATCAGCCCCAGCATTTT.

The chain joins TRBV27 to TRBJ2-5, with 10 nucleotides matching TRBD2. The length of the CDR3 is 13 residues. Germline-derived CDR1 and CDR2 are MNHEY and SMNVEV (reference sequence). The V gene end was trimmed by 5 bases and the J gene end by 4 bases; junction bases not matched to a gene: 1. The CDR3 coding sequence is TGTGCCAGCAGTCTAGCGGGAGTAGAGACCCAGTACTTC. It encodes CASSLAGVETQYF.

The CDR3: CASSWAGTGFAYEQYF. CDR3 nucleotides: TGCGCCAGCAGCTGGGCCGGGACAGGGTTTGCCTACGAGCAGTACTTC. This chain links TRBV5-1 with TRBJ2-7; 9 nucleotides line up with TRBD1. The CDR3 contains 16 residues. The V segment lost 3 bases and the J segment 2 bases; nucleotides outside the gene matches: 9. The germline CDR1 and CDR2 sequences are SGHRS and YFSETQ.